The clone carrying this T cell receptor beta chain was seen a single time. This sample is drawn from a study of blood T cell repertoires in COVID-19. Repertoires were generated with immunoSEQ multiplex PCR, while TCRdb's copy carries only in-frame clones and drops some. Of around 200,000 clones listed, roughly 87% are singletons. The V end was cut by 0 bases, the J end by 3 bases, with 6 bases between. This CDR3 region has 13 residues. CDR1 is WNHNN and CDR2 is SYGVQD in the germline V gene (reference sequence). This chain connects TRBV10-1 to TRBJ2-7; the D is unclear. This receptor was taken from a man younger than 30 with acute COVID-19. Sample: PBMCs or T cells enriched from blood (not recorded which). The CDR3 bases are TGCGCCAGCAGTGAGTCGCCAGGCTACGAGCAGTACTTC. The encoded protein is CASSESPGYEQYF.